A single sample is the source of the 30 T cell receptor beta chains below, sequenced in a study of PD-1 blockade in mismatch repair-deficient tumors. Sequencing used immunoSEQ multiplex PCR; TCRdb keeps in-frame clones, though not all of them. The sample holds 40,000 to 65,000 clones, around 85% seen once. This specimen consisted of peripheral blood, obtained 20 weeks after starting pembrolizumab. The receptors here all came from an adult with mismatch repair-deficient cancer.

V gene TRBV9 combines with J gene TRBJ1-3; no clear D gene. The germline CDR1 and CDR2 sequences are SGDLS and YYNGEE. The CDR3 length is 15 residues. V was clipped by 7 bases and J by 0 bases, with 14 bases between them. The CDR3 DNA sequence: TGTGCCAGCTCTTCGGACGGAACCTCTGGAAACACCATATATTTT. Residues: CASSSDGTSGNTIYF. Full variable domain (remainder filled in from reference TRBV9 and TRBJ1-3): DSGVTQTPKHLITATGQRVTLRCSPRSGDLSVYWYQQSLDQGLQFLIQYYNGEERAKGNILERFSAQQFPDLHSELNLSSLELGDSALYFCASSSDGTSGNTIYFGEGSWLTVV.

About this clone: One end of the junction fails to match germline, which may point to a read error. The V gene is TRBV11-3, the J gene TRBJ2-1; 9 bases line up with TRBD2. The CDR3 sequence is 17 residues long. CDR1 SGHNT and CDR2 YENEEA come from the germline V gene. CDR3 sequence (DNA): TGTGCCAGCAGTTTAGCGATAGCGGGAGATTTCTACAATGAGCAGTTCTTC. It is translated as CASSLAIAGDFYNEQFF.

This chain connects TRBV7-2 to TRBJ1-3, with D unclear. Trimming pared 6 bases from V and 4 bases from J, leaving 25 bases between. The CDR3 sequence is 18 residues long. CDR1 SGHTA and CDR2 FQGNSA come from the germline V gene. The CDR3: CASRSDLAARSFGNTIYF. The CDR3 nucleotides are TGTGCCAGCAGATCGGACCTGGCAGCACGGAGCTTCGGAAACACCATATATTTT.

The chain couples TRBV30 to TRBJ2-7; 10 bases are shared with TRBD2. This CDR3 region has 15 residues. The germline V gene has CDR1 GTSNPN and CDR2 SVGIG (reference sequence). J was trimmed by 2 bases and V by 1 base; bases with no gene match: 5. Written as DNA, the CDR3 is TGTGCCTGGAGTGGTGGGACTAGCGAGCCCTACGAGCAGTACTTC. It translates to CAWSGGTSEPYEQYF.

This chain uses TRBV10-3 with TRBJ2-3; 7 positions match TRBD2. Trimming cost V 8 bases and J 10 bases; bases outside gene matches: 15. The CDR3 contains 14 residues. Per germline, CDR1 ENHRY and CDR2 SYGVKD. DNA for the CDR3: TGTGCCATCGACGCTAGCGGAGGGGATATGGCGCAGTATTTT. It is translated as CAIDASGGDMAQYF.

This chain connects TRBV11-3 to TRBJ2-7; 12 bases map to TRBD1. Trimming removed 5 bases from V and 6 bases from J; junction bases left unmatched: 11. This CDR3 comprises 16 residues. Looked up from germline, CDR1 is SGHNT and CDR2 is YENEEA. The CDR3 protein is CASSPQPGQGATEQYF. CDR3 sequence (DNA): TGTGCCAGCAGCCCACAACCGGGACAGGGGGCGACCGAGCAGTACTTC.

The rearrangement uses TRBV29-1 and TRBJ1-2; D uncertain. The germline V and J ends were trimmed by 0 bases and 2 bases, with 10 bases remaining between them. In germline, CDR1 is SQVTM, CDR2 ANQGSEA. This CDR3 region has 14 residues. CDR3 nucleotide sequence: TGCAGCGTTGAAGACAGGACGGAGAACTATGGCTACACCTTC. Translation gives CSVEDRTENYGYTF.

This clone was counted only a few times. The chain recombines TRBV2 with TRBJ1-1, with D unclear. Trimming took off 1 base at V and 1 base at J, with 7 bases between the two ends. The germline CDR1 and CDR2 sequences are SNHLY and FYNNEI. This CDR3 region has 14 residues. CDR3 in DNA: TGTGCCAGCAGTGAAGTTCCTGCGAACACTGAAGCTTTCTTT. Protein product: CASSEVPANTEAFF.

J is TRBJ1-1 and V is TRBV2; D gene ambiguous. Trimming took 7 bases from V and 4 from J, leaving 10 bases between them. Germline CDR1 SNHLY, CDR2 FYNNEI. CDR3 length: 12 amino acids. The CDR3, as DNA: TGTGCCAGCACCCCTGAAGTCACTGAAGCTTTCTTT. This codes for CASTPEVTEAFF.

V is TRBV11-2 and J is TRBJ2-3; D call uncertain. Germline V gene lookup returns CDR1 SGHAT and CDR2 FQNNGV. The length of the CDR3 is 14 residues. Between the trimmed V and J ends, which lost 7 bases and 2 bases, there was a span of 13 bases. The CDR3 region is CASTLQKTTDTQYF. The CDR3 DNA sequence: TGTGCCAGCACCCTACAGAAGACCACAGATACGCAGTATTTT.

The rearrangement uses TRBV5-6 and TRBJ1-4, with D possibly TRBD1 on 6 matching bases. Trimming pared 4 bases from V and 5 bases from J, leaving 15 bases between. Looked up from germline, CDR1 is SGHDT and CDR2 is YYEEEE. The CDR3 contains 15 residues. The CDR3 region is CASSPTGDTNEKLFF. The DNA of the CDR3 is TGTGCCAGCAGCCCGACCGGGGACACCAATGAAAAACTGTTTTTT.

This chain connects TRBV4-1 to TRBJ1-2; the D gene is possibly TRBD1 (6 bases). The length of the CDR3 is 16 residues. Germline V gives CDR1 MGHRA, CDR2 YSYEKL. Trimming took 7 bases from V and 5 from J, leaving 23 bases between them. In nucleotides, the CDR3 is TGCGCCAGCAAGCCGTCGGGAAGTGGGCAGGGGTATGGCTACACCTTC. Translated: CASKPSGSGQGYGYTF.

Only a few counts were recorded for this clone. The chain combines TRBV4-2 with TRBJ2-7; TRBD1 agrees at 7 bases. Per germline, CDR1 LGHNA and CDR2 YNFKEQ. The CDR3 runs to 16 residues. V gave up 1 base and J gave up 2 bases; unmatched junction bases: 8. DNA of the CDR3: TGTGCCAGCAGCCAAGTTCCGGACAGGCCTCCCTACGAGCAGTACTTC. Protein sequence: CASSQVPDRPPYEQYF.

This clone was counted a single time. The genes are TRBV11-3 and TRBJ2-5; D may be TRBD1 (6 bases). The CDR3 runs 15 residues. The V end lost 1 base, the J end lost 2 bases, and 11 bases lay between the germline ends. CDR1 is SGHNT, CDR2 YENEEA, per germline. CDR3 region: CASSLAGRGQETQYF. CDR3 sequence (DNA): TGTGCCAGCAGCTTAGCGGGCAGGGGTCAAGAGACCCAGTACTTC.

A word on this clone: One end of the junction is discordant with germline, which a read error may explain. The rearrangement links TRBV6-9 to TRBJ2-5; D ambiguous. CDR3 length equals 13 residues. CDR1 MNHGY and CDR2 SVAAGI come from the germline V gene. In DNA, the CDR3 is TGTGCCAGCAGTTTTCACGGTCAAGGGACCCAGTACTTC. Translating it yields CASSFHGQGTQYF.

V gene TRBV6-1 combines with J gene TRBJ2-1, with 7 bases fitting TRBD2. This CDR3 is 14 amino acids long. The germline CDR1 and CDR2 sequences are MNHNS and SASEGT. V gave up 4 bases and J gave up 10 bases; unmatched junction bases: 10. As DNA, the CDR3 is TGTGCCAGCAGTGGGGTCACGGGAGCGGGAGAGCAGTTCTTC. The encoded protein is CASSGVTGAGEQFF.

CDR3 amino acids: CASSPGTVNIYEQYF. The CDR3 DNA reads TGTGCCAGCAGCCCCGGGACAGTAAATATCTACGAGCAGTACTTC. The chain combines TRBV5-6 with TRBJ2-7; 7 positions match TRBD1. The CDR3 runs to 15 residues. In germline, CDR1 is SGHDT, CDR2 YYEEEE. The V gene end was trimmed by 4 bases and the J gene end by 3 bases; junction bases not matched to a gene: 10.

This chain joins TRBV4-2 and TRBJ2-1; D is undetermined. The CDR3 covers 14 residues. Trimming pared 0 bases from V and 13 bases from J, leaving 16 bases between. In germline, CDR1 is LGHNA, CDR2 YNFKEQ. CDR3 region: CASSQDRKIPRQFF. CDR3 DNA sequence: TGTGCCAGCAGCCAAGATAGGAAGATACCTCGACAGTTCTTC.

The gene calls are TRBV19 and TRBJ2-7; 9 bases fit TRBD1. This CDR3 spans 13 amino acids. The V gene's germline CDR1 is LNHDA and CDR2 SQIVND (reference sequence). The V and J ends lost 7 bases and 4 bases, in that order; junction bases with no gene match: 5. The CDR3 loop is CASIGQGKYEQYF. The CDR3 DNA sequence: TGTGCCAGTATTGGACAGGGGAAATACGAGCAGTACTTC.

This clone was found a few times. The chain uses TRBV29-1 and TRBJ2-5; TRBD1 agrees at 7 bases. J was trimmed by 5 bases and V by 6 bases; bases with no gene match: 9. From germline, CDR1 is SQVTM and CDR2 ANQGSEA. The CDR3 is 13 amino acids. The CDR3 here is CSVNRGDGETQYF. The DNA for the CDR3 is TGCAGCGTGAACAGGGGAGACGGGGAGACCCAGTACTTC.

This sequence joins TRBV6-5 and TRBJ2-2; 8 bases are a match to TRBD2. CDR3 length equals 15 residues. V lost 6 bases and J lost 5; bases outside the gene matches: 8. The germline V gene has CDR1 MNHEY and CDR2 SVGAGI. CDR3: CASSSSGRRTGELFF. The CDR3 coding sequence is TGTGCCAGCAGCTCAAGCGGGAGACGGACCGGGGAGCTGTTTTTT.

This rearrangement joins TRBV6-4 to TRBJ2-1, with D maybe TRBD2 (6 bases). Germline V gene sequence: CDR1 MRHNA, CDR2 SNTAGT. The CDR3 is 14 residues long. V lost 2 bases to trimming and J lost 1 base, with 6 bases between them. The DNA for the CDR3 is TGTGCCAGCAGTGACGGACTATCCTACAATGAGCAGTTCTTC. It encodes CASSDGLSYNEQFF.

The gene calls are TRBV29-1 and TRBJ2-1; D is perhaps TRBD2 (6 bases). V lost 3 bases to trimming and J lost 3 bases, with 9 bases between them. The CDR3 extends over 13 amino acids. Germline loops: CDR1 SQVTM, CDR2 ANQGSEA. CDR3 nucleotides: TGCAGCGTTGACGGGGGAGGCTACAATGAGCAGTTCTTC. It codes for CSVDGGGYNEQFF.

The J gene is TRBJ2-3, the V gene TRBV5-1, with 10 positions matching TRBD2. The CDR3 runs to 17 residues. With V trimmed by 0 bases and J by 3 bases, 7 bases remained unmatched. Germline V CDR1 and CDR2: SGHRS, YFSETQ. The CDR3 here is CASSLVIAGGNTDTQYF. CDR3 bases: TGCGCCAGCAGCTTGGTTATAGCGGGAGGTAATACAGATACGCAGTATTTT.

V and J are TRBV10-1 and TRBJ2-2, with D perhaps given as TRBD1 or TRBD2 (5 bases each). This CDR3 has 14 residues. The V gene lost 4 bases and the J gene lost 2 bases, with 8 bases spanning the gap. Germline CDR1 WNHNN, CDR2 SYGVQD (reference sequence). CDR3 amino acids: CASSGGTNTGELFF. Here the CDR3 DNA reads TGCGCCAGCAGTGGAGGGACCAACACCGGGGAGCTGTTTTTT.

CDR3 protein: CASTADRGQWGNQPQHF. In DNA, the CDR3 is TGTGCCAGTACCGCGGACAGGGGGCAATGGGGCAATCAGCCCCAGCATTTT. V usage is TRBV19 and J usage is TRBJ1-5, with 11 nucleotides matching TRBD1. Per germline, CDR1 LNHDA and CDR2 SQIVND (reference sequence). The CDR3 is 17 residues long. Trimming removed 7 bases from V and 2 bases from J; junction bases left unmatched: 10.

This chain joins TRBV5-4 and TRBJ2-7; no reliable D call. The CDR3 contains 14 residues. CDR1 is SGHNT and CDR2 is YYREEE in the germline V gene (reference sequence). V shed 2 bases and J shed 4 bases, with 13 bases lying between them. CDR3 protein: CASSFGLGSYEQYF. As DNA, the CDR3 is TGTGCCAGCAGCTTCGGGCTGGGGTCGTACGAGCAGTACTTC.

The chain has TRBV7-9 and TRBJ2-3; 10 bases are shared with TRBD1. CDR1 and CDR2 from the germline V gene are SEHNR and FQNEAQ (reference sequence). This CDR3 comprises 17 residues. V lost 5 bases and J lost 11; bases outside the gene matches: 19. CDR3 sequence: CASSNQAPGQGILEQYF. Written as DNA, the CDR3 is TGTGCCAGCAGCAACCAAGCACCGGGACAGGGGATTCTTGAGCAGTATTTT.

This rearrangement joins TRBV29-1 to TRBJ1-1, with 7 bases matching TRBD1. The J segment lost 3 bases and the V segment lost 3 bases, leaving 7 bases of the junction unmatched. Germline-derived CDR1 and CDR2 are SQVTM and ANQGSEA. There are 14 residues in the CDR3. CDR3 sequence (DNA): TGCAGCGTTGACACAGGGGCGGCGTACACTGAAGCTTTCTTT. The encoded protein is CSVDTGAAYTEAFF. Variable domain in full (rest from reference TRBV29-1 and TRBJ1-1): SAVISQKPSRDICQRGTSLTIQCQVDSQVTMMFWYRQQPGQSLTLIATANQGSEATYESGFVIDKFPISRPNLTFSTLTVSNMSPEDSSIYLCSVDTGAAYTEAFFGQGTRLTVV.

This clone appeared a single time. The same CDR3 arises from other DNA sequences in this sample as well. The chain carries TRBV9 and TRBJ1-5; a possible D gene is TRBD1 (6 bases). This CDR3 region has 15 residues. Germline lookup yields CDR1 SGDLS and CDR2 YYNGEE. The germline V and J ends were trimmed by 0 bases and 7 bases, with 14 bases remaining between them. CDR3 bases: TGTGCCAGCAGCGTAGAGGGGGGCGGGGGGCAGCCCCAGCATTTT. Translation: CASSVEGGGGQPQHF.